Presented here are 10 T cell receptor beta chains from one specimen sequenced in a study of blood T cell repertoires in COVID-19. Sequencing was performed with immunoSEQ multiplex PCR; in TCRdb, only in-frame clones are kept and a portion is missing. Among 57,000 or so clones listed, about 81% were seen once. Sequencing used peripheral blood. These receptors originate from a man between 65 and 79 years old with active COVID-19.

The chain employs TRBV19 and TRBJ2-2, with D maybe TRBD2 (6 bases). The CDR3 is 15 amino acids. CDR1 LNHDA and CDR2 SQIVND come from the germline V gene (reference sequence). Trimming took off 9 bases at V and 1 base at J, with 15 bases between the two ends. The CDR3 here is CASGIRAGNTGELFF. The CDR3 DNA sequence: TGTGCCAGCGGAATCAGAGCGGGGAACACCGGGGAGCTGTTTTTT.

The V and J genes are TRBV4-1 and TRBJ1-2; 7 bases agree with TRBD1. V lost 0 bases to trimming and J lost 8 bases; unmatched junction nucleotides: 6. Germline V CDR1 and CDR2: MGHRA, YSYEKL. The CDR3 covers 14 residues. The CDR3 loop is CASSQDRGIGGYTF. In DNA, the CDR3 is TGCGCCAGCAGCCAAGACAGGGGGATTGGGGGCTACACCTTC.

This sequence joins TRBV11-3 and TRBJ2-5, with 11 bases identical to TRBD1. Unmatched junction bases numbered 13, after V lost 5 bases and J lost 2 bases. The germline gives CDR1 SGHNT, CDR2 YENEEA. The CDR3 loop spans 18 amino acids. The CDR3: CASSRTGGESLVQETQYF. The CDR3 DNA reads TGTGCCAGCAGCCGGACAGGGGGCGAGAGTTTGGTACAAGAGACCCAGTACTTC.

This clone was seen only once. J is TRBJ1-2 and V is TRBV9, with 8 nucleotides matching TRBD1. The CDR3 is made up of 17 amino acids. The junction had 15 bases not matched to a gene; V was cut back by 4 bases and J by 4 bases. Germline assignment: CDR1 SGDLS and CDR2 YYNGEE. The chain's CDR3 is CASSSRGQAEGSYGYTF. Written as DNA, the CDR3 is TGTGCCAGCAGCTCCCGGGGACAGGCAGAAGGAAGCTATGGCTACACCTTC.

This clone appeared a single time. The V gene is TRBV7-2, the J gene TRBJ2-5; 11 nucleotides agree with TRBD2. The V gene end was trimmed by 5 bases and the J gene end by 5 bases; junction bases not matched to a gene: 10. This CDR3 contains 16 residues. Germline V lookup: CDR1 SGHTA, CDR2 FQGNSA. The CDR3: CASSISGRALGETQYF. The CDR3 region has the DNA TGTGCCAGCAGCATTAGCGGGAGGGCCCTTGGGGAGACCCAGTACTTC. Variable domain in full (rest from reference TRBV7-2 and TRBJ2-5): GAGVSQSPSNKVTEKGKDVELRCDPISGHTALYWYRQSLGQGLEFLIYFQGNSAPDKSGLPSDRFSAERTGGSVSTLTIQRTQQEDSAVYLCASSISGRALGETQYFGPGTRLLVL.

Only a few counts were recorded for this clone. The gene calls are TRBV10-3 and TRBJ1-1; D might be TRBD1 (6 bases). V was shortened by 11 bases and J by 1 base, with 17 bases between the two germline ends. Germline assignment: CDR1 ENHRY and CDR2 SYGVKD. CDR3 length: 14 amino acids. CDR3 loop: CAARSPQGNTEAFF. The DNA for the CDR3 is TGTGCCGCCAGAAGCCCACAGGGGAACACTGAAGCTTTCTTT.

CDR3 region: CASSAGPSGEKLFF. The CDR3 nucleotides read TGTGCCAGCAGCGCCGGGCCCAGCGGGGAAAAACTGTTTTTT. The chain has TRBV7-2 and TRBJ1-4; D uncertain. The V gene lost 5 bases and the J gene lost 8 bases, with 15 bases spanning the gap. CDR1 SGHTA and CDR2 FQGNSA come from the germline V gene. This CDR3 region has 14 residues.

This clone was found once. The same CDR3 arises from other DNA sequences in this sample as well. This chain uses TRBV5-4 with TRBJ2-6; D remains unclear. Deletions cut 4 bases from V and 2 bases from J, with 7 bases between. Germline CDR1 SGHNT, CDR2 YYREEE (reference sequence). The CDR3 is made up of 14 amino acids. CDR3 bases: TGTGCCAGCAGCCCGTCGGCTGGGGCCAACGTCCTGACTTTC. Amino acids: CASSPSAGANVLTF.

The chain uses TRBV27 and TRBJ1-6; 9 nucleotides align to TRBD1. The CDR3 is 15 residues long. The V segment lost 6 bases and the J segment 8 bases; nucleotides outside the gene matches: 8. Germline V gives CDR1 MNHEY, CDR2 SMNVEV (reference sequence). CDR3 sequence reads: CASRRSTGGDSPLHF. CDR3 DNA sequence: TGTGCCAGCAGACGCTCGACAGGGGGAGATTCACCCCTCCACTTT.

The V gene is TRBV18, the J gene TRBJ2-1; D gene unclear. V gave up 6 bases and J gave up 7 bases, with 13 bases separating them. The CDR3 is made up of 13 amino acids. Germline CDR1 is KGHSH and CDR2 is LQKENI. CDR3 residues: CASSASGGNEQFF. In DNA form, the CDR3 reads TGTGCCAGCTCTGCATCGGGTGGGAATGAGCAGTTCTTC.